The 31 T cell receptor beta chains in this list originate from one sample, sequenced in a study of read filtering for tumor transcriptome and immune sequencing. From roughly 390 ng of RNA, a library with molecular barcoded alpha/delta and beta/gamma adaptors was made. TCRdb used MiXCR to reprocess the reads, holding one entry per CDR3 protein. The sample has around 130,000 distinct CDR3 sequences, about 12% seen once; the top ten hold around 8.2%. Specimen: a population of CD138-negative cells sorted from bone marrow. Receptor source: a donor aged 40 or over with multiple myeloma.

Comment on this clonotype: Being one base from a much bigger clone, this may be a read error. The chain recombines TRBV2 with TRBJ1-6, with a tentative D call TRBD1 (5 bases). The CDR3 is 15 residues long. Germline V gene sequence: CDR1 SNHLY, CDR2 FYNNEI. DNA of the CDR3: TGTGCCAGCAGTCCCACGACAGCCTATAATCCACCCCTCCACTTT. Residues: CASSPTTAYNPPLHF. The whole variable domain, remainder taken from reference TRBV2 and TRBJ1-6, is EPEVTQTPSHQVTQMGQEVILRCVPISNHLYFYWYRQILGQKVEFLVSFYNNEISEKSEIFDDQFSVERPDGSNFTLKIRSTKLEDSAMYFCASSPTTAYNPPLHFGNGTRLTVT.

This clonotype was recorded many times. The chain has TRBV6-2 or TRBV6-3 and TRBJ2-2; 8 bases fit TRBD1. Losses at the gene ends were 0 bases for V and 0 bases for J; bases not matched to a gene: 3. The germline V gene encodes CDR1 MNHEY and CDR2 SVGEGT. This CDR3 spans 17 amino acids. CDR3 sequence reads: CASSYSRTGTNTGELFF. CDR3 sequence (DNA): TGTGCCAGCAGTTACTCCAGGACAGGGACGAACACCGGGGAGCTGTTTTTT.

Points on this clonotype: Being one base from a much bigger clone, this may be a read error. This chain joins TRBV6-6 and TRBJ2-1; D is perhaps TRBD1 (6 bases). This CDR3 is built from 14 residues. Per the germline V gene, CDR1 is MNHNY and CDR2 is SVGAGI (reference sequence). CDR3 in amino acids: CANSYSQGLWEQFF. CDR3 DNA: TGTGCCAACAGTTACTCACAGGGTCTTTGGGAGCAGTTCTTC.

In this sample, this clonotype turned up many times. DNA of the CDR3: TGTGCCAGCAGCCCTACGGGAGGCGAGCAGTTCTTC. Its translation is CASSPTGGEQFF. This chain uses TRBV7-3 with TRBJ2-1; TRBD2 aligns across 7 bases. Unmatched junction bases numbered 5, after V lost 5 bases and J lost 10 bases. This CDR3 spans 12 amino acids. The V gene's germline CDR1 is SGHTA and CDR2 FQGTGA.

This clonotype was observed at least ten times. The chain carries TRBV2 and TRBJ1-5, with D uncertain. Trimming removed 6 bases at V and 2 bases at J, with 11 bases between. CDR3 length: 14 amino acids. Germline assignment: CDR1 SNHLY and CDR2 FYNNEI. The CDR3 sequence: CASRGDGGNQPQHF. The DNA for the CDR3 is TGTGCCAGCAGAGGTGACGGTGGCAATCAGCCCCAGCATTTT.

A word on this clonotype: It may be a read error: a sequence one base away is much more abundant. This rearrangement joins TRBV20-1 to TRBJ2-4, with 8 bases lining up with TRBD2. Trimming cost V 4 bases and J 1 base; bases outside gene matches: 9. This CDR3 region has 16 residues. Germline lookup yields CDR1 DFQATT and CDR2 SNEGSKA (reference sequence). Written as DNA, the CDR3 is TGCAGTGCTACTTCTAGCGGGTGCTCTGCCAAAAACATTCAGTACTTC. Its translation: CSATSSGCSAKNIQYF.

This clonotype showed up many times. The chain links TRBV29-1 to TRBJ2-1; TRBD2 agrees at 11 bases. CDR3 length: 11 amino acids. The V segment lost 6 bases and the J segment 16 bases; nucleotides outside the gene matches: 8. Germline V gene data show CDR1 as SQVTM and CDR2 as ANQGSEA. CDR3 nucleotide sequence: TGCAGCGTGTTAGCGGGAGGGCCGGGCTTCTTC. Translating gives CSVLAGGPGFF.

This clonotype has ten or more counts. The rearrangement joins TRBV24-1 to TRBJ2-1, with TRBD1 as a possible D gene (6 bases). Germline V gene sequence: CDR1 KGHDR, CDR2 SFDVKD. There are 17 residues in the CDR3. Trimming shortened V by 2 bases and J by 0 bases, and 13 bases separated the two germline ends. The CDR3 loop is CATSDSPRGPSYNEQFF. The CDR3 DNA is TGTGCCACCAGTGATTCCCCCAGGGGACCCTCCTACAATGAGCAGTTCTTC.

The CDR3 sequence is CASSQWTSGLYNEQFF. CDR3 in DNA: TGTGCCAGCAGCCAATGGACTAGCGGGTTGTACAATGAGCAGTTCTTC. The rearrangement uses TRBV3-1 and TRBJ2-1, with 11 bases matching TRBD2. The V and J ends lost 2 bases and 4 bases, in that order; junction bases with no gene match: 4. The CDR3 loop spans 16 amino acids. Germline CDR1 reads LGHDT; CDR2 reads YNNKEL (reference sequence).

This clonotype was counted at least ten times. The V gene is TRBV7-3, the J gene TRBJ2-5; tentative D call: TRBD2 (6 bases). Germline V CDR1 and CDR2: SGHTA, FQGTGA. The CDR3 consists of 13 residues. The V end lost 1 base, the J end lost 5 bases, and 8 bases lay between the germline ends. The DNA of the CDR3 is TGTGCCAGCAGCTTAAATCGGGAGGAGACCCAGTACTTC. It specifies CASSLNREETQYF. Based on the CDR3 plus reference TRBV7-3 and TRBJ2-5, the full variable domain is GAGVSQTPSNKVTEKGKYVELRCDPISGHTALYWYRQSLGQGPEFLIYFQGTGAADDSGLPNDRFFAVRPEGSVSTLKIQRTERGDSAVYLCASSLNREETQYFGPGTRLLVL.

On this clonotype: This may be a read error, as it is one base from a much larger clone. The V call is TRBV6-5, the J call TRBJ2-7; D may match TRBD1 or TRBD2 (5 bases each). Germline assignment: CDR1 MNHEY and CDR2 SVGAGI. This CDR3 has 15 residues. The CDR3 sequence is CVSSYGAAQAYEQYF. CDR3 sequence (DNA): TGTGTCAGCAGTTACGGGGCAGCCCAAGCCTACGAGCAGTACTTC.

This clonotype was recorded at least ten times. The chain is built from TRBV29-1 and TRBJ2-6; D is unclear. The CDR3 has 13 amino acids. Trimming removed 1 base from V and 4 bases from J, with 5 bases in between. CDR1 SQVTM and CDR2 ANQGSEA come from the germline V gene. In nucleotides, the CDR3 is TGCAGCGTTGAAGGGGTCGGGGCCAACGTCCTGACTTTC. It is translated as CSVEGVGANVLTF.

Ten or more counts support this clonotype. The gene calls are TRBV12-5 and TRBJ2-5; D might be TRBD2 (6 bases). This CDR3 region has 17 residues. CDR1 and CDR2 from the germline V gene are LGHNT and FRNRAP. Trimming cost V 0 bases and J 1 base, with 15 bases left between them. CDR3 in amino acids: CASGLVTWEAFQETQYF. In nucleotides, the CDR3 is TGTGCTAGTGGTTTGGTAACGTGGGAGGCGTTCCAAGAGACCCAGTACTTC.

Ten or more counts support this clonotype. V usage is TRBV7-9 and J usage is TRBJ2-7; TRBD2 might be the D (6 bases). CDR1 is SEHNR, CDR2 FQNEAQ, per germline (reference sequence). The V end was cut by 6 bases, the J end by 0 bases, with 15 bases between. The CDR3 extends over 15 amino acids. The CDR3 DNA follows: TGTGCCAGCAGTGGACCTAGCGCCTACTCCTACGAGCAGTACTTC. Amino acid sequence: CASSGPSAYSYEQYF. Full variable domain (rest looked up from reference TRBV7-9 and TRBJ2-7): DTGVSQNPRHKITKRGQNVTFRCDPISEHNRLYWYRQTLGQGPEFLTYFQNEAQLEKSRLLSDRFSAERPKGSFSTLEIQRTEQGDSAMYLCASSGPSAYSYEQYFGPGTRLTVT.

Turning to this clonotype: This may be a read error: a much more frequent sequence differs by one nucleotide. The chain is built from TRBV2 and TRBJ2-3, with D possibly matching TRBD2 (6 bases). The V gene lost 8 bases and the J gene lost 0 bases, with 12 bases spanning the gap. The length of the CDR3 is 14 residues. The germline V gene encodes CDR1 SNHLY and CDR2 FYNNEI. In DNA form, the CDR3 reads TGTGCCAGCGAGTGGGGGAGGAGCACAGATACGCAGTATTTT. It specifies CASEWGRSTDTQYF.

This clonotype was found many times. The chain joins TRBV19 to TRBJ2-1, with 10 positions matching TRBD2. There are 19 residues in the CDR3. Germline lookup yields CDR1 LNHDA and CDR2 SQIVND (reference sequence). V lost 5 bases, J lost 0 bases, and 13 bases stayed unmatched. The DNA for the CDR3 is TGTGCCAGTAGTCGCGAGGGACTAGCGAGACTAAGCTCCTACAATGAGCAGTTCTTC. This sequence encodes CASSREGLARLSSYNEQFF. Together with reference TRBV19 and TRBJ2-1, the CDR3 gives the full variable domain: DGGITQSPKYLFRKEGQNVTLSCEQNLNHDAMYWYRQDPGQGLRLIYYSQIVNDFQKGDIAEGYSVSREKKESFPLTVTSAQKNPTAFYLCASSREGLARLSSYNEQFFGPGTRLTVL.

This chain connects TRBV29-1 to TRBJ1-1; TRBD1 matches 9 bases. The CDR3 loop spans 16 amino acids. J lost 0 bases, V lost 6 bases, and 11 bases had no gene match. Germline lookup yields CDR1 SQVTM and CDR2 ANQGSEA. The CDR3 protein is CSVARTGVLMNTEAFF. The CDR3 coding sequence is TGCAGCGTAGCCCGGACAGGGGTCCTCATGAACACTGAAGCTTTCTTT.

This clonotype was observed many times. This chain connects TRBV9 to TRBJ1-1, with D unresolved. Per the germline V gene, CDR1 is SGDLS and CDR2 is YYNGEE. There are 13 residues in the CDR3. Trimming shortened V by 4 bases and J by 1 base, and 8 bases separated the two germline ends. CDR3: CASSLFPNTEAFF. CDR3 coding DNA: TGTGCCAGCAGCTTGTTTCCGAACACTGAAGCTTTCTTT.

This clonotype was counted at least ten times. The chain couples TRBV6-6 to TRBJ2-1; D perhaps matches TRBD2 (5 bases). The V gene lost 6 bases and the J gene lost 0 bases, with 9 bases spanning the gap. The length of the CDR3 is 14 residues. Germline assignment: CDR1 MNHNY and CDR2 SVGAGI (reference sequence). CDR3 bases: TGTGCCAGCAGAAGACTAAGCTCCTACAATGAGCAGTTCTTC. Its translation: CASRRLSSYNEQFF.

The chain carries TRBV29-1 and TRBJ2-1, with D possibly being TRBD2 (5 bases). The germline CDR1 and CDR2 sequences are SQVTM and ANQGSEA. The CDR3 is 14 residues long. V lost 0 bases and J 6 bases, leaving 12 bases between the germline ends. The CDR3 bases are TGCAGCGTTGAAGATTTGCTAGAGGGCAATGAGCAGTTCTTC. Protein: CSVEDLLEGNEQFF.

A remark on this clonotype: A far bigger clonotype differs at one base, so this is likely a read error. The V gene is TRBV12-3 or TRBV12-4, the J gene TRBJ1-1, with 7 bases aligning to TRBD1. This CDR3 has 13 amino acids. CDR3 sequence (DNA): TGTACCAGCGCCCGGGACAGCGACACTGAAGCTTTCTTT. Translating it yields CTSARDSDTEAFF.

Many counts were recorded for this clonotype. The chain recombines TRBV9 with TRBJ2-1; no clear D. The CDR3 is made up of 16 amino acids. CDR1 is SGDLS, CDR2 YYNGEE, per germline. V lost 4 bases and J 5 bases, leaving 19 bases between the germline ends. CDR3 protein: CASSPQPVGYDNEQFF. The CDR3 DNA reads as TGTGCCAGCAGCCCCCAGCCGGTCGGGTACGACAATGAGCAGTTCTTC.

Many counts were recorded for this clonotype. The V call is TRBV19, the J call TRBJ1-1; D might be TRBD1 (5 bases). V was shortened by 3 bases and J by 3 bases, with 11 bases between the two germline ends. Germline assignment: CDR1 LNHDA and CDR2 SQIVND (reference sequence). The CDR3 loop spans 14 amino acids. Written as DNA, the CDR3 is TGTGCCAGTAGTATCTTCAGGGAGGACACTGAAGCTTTCTTT. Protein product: CASSIFREDTEAFF.

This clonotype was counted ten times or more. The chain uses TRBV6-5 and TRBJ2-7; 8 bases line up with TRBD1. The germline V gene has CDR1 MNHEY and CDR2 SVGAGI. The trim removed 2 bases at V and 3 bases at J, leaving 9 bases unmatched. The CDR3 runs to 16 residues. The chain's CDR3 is CASSYAQSGQGYEQYF. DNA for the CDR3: TGTGCCAGCAGTTACGCTCAATCCGGACAGGGCTACGAGCAGTACTTC.

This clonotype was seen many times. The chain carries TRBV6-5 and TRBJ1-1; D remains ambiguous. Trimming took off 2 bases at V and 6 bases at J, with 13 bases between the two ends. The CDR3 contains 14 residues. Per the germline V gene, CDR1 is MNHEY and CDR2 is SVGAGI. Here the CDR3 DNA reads TGTGCCAGCAGTTACGCCAGGAGACAATCTGAAGCTTTCTTT. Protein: CASSYARRQSEAFF.

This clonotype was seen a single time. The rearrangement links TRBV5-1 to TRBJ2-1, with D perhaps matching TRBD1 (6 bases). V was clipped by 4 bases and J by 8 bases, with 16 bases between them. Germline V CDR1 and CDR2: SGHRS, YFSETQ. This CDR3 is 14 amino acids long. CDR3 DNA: TGCGCCAGCAGCGATGGGGGCTATCCGGATGAGCAGTTCTTC. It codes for CASSDGGYPDEQFF.

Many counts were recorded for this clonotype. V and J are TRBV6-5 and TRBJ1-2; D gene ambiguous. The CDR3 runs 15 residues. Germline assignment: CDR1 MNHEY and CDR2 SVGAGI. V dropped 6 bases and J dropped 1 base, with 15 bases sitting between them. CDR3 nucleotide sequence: TGTGCCAGCAGACCCAGTTTGGGCGGTAACTATGGCTACACCTTC. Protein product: CASRPSLGGNYGYTF.

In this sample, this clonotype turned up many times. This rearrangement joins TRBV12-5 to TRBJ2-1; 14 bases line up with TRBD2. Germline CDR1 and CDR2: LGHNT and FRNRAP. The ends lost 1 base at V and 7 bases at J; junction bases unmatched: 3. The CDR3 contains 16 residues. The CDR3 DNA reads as TGTGCTAGTGGTTTGGCGGGACTAGCGGGAGTGAATGAGCAGTTCTTC. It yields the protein CASGLAGLAGVNEQFF.

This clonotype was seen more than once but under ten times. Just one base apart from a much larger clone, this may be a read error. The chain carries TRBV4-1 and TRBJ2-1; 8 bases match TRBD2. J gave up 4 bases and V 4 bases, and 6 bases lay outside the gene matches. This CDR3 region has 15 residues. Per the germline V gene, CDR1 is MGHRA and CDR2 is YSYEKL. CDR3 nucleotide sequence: TGCGCCAGCAGCCTAGCGGGGCTGGGATACAATGAGCAGTTCTTC. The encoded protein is CASSLAGLGYNEQFF.

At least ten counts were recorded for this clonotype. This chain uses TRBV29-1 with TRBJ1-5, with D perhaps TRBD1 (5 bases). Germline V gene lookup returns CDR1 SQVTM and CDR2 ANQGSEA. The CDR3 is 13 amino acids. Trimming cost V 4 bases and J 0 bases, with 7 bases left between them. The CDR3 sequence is CSVAGYSNQPQHF. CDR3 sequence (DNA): TGCAGCGTTGCAGGGTATAGCAATCAGCCCCAGCATTTT. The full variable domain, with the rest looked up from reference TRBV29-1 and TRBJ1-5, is SAVISQKPSRDICQRGTSLTIQCQVDSQVTMMFWYRQQPGQSLTLIATANQGSEATYESGFVIDKFPISRPNLTFSTLTVSNMSPEDSSIYLCSVAGYSNQPQHFGDGTRLSIL.

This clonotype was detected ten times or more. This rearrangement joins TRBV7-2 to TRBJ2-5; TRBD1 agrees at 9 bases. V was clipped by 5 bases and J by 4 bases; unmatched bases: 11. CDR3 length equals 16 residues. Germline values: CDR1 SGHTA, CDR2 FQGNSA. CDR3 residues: CASSHRGRSVVETQYF. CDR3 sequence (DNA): TGTGCCAGCAGCCACAGGGGGCGAAGTGTTGTAGAGACCCAGTACTTC.